This TCR beta chain stems from a study of T cells in Graves' hyperthyroidism and ophthalmopathy. The source material, RNA transcripts, was used to amplify TCR beta CDR3 regions. Initially, a first-round RT-PCR of the TCR CDR3 employed the HTBI primer set. Via MiXCR, TCRdb re-called the multiplex PCR reads, giving one row per CDR3 protein. The sample contains 700,000 or so distinct CDR3 sequences, about 14% of which appear only once. Germline values: CDR1 MDHEN, CDR2 SYDVKM. CDR3 length: 14 amino acids. Trimming shortened V by 3 bases and J by 2 bases, and 9 bases separated the two germline ends. This clonotype has only a few counts.

This chain uses TRBV28 with TRBJ2-3; D uncertain. The origin of this receptor is a woman aged 45-65 years with Graves' ophthalmopathy. Sequencing was performed on blood. The CDR3 bases are TGTGCCAGCAGTTTCACCCTACCCACAGATACGCAGTATTTT. Translating gives CASSFTLPTDTQYF.